The 5 T cell receptor beta chains below all came from one sample that was sequenced in a study of T cell changes during pregnancy in multiple sclerosis. Repertoires were generated with immunoSEQ multiplex PCR, while TCRdb's copy carries only in-frame clones and drops some. The sample lists about 89,000 clones; 90% to 95% were seen once. The sequences come from peripheral blood, collected after pregnancy. The receptors derive from a female donor in good health, enrolled as a control in a pregnancy study.

The chain recombines TRBV19 with TRBJ2-1; the D gene is possibly TRBD2 (6 bases). This CDR3 region has 13 residues. The V gene's germline CDR1 is LNHDA and CDR2 SQIVND (reference sequence). V lost 5 bases, J lost 5 bases, and 10 bases lay in between. CDR3 residues: CASSVTRNNEQFF. CDR3 coding DNA: TGTGCCAGTAGTGTGACTAGGAACAATGAGCAGTTCTTC.

This chain joins TRBV18 and TRBJ2-7; possible D gene TRBD2, 6 bases. This CDR3 has 13 amino acids. The V end was cut by 1 base, the J end by 7 bases, with 11 bases between. Germline values: CDR1 KGHSH, CDR2 LQKENI. CDR3 sequence: CASSPLGGGEQYF. The CDR3 DNA is TGTGCCAGCTCACCACTTGGTGGAGGGGAGCAGTACTTC.

This clone was observed a single time. V and J are TRBV18 and TRBJ1-1; a weak D match, TRBD1 (6 bases). Germline V gene sequence: CDR1 KGHSH, CDR2 LQKENI. The CDR3 consists of 14 residues. V lost 5 bases and J lost 2, with 12 bases in between. CDR3 residues: CASSADSLNTEAFF. CDR3 coding DNA: TGTGCCAGCTCAGCGGACAGCCTCAACACTGAAGCTTTCTTT.

The CDR3 bases are TGTGCCAGCATAACTCCCAGCACAGATACGCAGTATTTT. This gives the protein CASITPSTDTQYF. V gene TRBV7-9 combines with J gene TRBJ2-3; D not certain. The CDR3 runs 13 residues. Germline V gives CDR1 SEHNR, CDR2 FQNEAQ (reference sequence). Deletions cut 7 bases from V and 0 bases from J, with 8 bases between.

This chain links TRBV4-2 with TRBJ2-7; no clear D. Germline loops: CDR1 LGHNA, CDR2 YNFKEQ. The CDR3 runs 12 residues. Trimming removed 1 base from V and 6 bases from J, with 7 bases in between. CDR3 in amino acids: CASSQVPGEQYF. CDR3 bases: TGTGCCAGCAGCCAAGTCCCCGGCGAGCAGTACTTC.